A single sample is the source of the 2 T cell receptor beta chains below, sequenced in a study of T cell repertoires in cytomegalovirus infection. TCRdb re-derived calls from the reads in MiXCR, one entry per CDR3 protein. Among around 530,000 distinct CDR3 sequences listed, about 25% were seen once. The sequencing input was PBMCs. The receptors derive from a human donor in good health (CMV status not recorded). Some clones in this sample may be carry-over from other donors' samples.

The V call is TRBV30, the J call TRBJ1-5; D might be TRBD1 (6 bases). The germline V gene encodes CDR1 GTSNPN and CDR2 SVGIG (reference sequence). The CDR3 has 13 amino acids. Trimming left V 3 bases short and J 8 bases short, with 14 bases between. In nucleotides, the CDR3 is TGTGCCTGGAGCCGACAGGCTCGAGAGCCCCAGCATTTT. Translating it yields CAWSRQAREPQHF.

The chain combines TRBV10-3 with TRBJ1-1; tentatively, D is TRBD1 (5 bases). Germline CDR1 ENHRY, CDR2 SYGVKD. The CDR3 is 14 amino acids. V shed 3 bases and J shed 5 bases, with 13 bases lying between them. In DNA form, the CDR3 reads TGTGCCATCAGTGAAGTCAGGGATGCGACTGAAGCTTTCTTT. The encoded protein is CAISEVRDATEAFF.